These 2 T cell receptor beta chains share one sample of origin, sequenced in a study of cytomegalovirus exposure and HLA in healthy donors. Both 60 Vbeta primers and 13 Jbeta primers went into the PCR. The data were produced by immunoSEQ multiplex PCR, yet TCRdb's version contains in-frame clones alone and is incomplete. The sample yields roughly 190,000 clones, more than 80% seen once. The sequenced sample consisted of PBMCs. These receptors all stem from a woman in her forties or fifties in good health and CMV-seropositive.

The chain combines TRBV4-1 with TRBJ2-3; 8 bases match TRBD2. The V gene end was trimmed by 0 bases and the J gene end by 6 bases; junction bases not matched to a gene: 5. The germline CDR1 and CDR2 sequences are MGHRA and YSYEKL. There are 15 residues in the CDR3. CDR3 sequence (DNA): TGCGCCAGCAGCCAAGAAACCCGGGGGGGTGATACGCAGTATTTT. It codes for CASSQETRGGDTQYF.

This clone was found a few times. The CDR3 sequence: CAWRRGSSGNTIYF. CDR3 nucleotides: TGTGCCTGGCGTAGGGGGTCCTCTGGAAACACCATATATTTT. This chain links TRBV7-9 with TRBJ1-3; TRBD1 is a possible D gene (6 bases). CDR3 length: 14 residues. Germline V CDR1 and CDR2: SEHNR, FQNEAQ (reference sequence). Trimming shortened V by 11 bases and J by 0 bases, and 14 bases separated the two germline ends.